Sequencing of this TCR beta chain was carried out in a study of cytomegalovirus exposure and HLA in healthy donors. Overall study context: In terms of ancestry, the Caucasian-associated cluster contained roughly 80% of the approximately 400 genotyped donors.

Findings and caveats of the study: Analyses of presence/absence relied on an assumption of roughly uniform sequencing depth across donors. What a later analysis reportedly showed was that an Asian-associated ancestry cluster had fewer N-insertions than the roughly 670-donor mean. The classifier, whose performance was assessed in both the original and validation cohorts, reportedly diagnosed cytomegalovirus status with high specificity and sensitivity.

This CDR3 has 13 amino acids. V shed 5 bases and J shed 5 bases, with 12 bases lying between them. Per the germline V gene, CDR1 is SGHVS and CDR2 is FNYEAQ. In regard to this clone: What it binds is not known.

The primer mix had 60 Vbeta and 13 Jbeta primers. Profiling relied on immunoSEQ multiplex PCR, and the TCRdb table lists in-frame clones only, not all of them. The ten most abundant clones cover around 3.5% of a sample with roughly 110,000 clones. The rearrangement joins TRBV7-6 to TRBJ1-2; possible D gene TRBD1, 5 bases. The source is a man aged 25-45 years in good health and CMV-seronegative. Source material: PBMCs. The CDR3 DNA follows: TGTGCCAGCAGCACTCCGGGGGGGTATGGCTACACCTTC. Translating it yields CASSTPGGYGYTF.